This TCR beta chain was found in a study of blood T cell repertoires in COVID-19. Overall study: Material from acute and convalescent COVID-19 was sourced from the United States, Italy and Spain. PBMCs, B-cell-depleted T cells, or T cells provided the cDNA or gDNA that made up the material.

Method: immunoSEQ multiplex PCR; TCRdb's copy keeps in-frame clones and lacks some. This table has about 240,000 clones, over 80% appearing once. The specimen sequenced was peripheral blood. The sequence was obtained from a human donor in a cohort sampled during active COVID-19.

The CDR3: CASSTLADSTDTQYF. In DNA, the CDR3 is TGTGCCAGCAGCACACTAGCGGATAGCACAGATACGCAGTATTTT. The rearrangement joins TRBV28 to TRBJ2-3; 8 positions match TRBD2. The V and J ends lost 6 bases and 0 bases, in that order; junction bases with no gene match: 5. The CDR3 has 15 residues. Germline CDR1 MDHEN, CDR2 SYDVKM. The variable domain in full, completed from reference TRBV28 and TRBJ2-3, reads DVKVTQSSRYLVKRTGEKVFLECVQDMDHENMFWYRQDPGLGLRLIYFSYDVKMKEKGDIPEGYSVSREKKERFSLILESASTNQTSMYLCASSTLADSTDTQYFGPGTRLTVL.